Each of the 8 T cell receptor beta chains below was sequenced from the same sample in a study of T-cell reconstitution after alpha-beta-depleted transplantation in children. Unique molecular identifiers were incorporated when the TCRbeta library was constructed. MiXCR was run by TCRdb on the PCR reads, yielding one entry per CDR3 protein. The data contain approximately 250,000 distinct CDR3 sequences, under 30% of them singletons. The input for sequencing was PBMCs, taken before TCRalphabeta/CD19-depleted stem cell transplant. Source of these receptors: a girl aged 2-15 years with Fanconi anemia, due to receive a stem cell transplant.

This rearrangement joins TRBV5-1 to TRBJ2-5, with 8 nucleotides matching TRBD1. Trimming took 1 base from V and 2 from J; bases not matched to a gene: 4. Germline CDR1 reads SGHRS; CDR2 reads YFSETQ. This CDR3 contains 15 residues. The chain's CDR3 is CASSLTRTGQETQYF. CDR3 DNA: TGCGCCAGCAGCTTGACCCGGACAGGGCAAGAGACCCAGTACTTC.

This clonotype was counted once. This sequence joins TRBV29-1 and TRBJ2-3, with D hard to call. CDR1 and CDR2 (germline): SQVTM, ANQGSEA. The V end was cut by 5 bases, the J end by 5 bases, with 20 bases between. The CDR3 is 15 residues long. The CDR3 here is CSVLDGYSLIDTQYF. Here the CDR3 DNA reads TGCAGCGTTCTGGACGGGTACTCATTAATAGATACGCAGTATTTT.

The chain links TRBV11-2 to TRBJ2-5; D might be TRBD2 (5 bases). The CDR3 spans 16 residues. Germline V lookup: CDR1 SGHAT, CDR2 FQNNGV. Trimming pared 1 base from V and 3 bases from J, leaving 15 bases between. CDR3 sequence (DNA): TGTGCCAGCAGCTTAGTAGTATCTCCACTAGAAGAGACCCAGTACTTC. Its protein is CASSLVVSPLEETQYF.

This clonotype was observed many times. The chain is built from TRBV6-5 and TRBJ2-1, with D possibly being TRBD2 (6 bases). Looked up from germline, CDR1 is MNHEY and CDR2 is SVGAGI. The CDR3 length is 13 residues. Trimming cost V 8 bases and J 6 bases, with 14 bases left between them. CDR3 sequence: CASATRMPNEQFF. The CDR3 nucleotides are TGTGCCAGCGCGACTAGGATGCCCAATGAGCAGTTCTTC.

This clonotype was counted only a few times. V gene TRBV28 combines with J gene TRBJ2-7, with TRBD2 matching over 9 bases. With V trimmed by 5 bases and J by 2 bases, 10 bases remained unmatched. Germline CDR1 MDHEN, CDR2 SYDVKM. CDR3 length: 16 amino acids. CDR3 sequence reads: CASSPPLAGGPYEQYF. The CDR3 DNA is TGTGCCAGCAGTCCTCCCTTGGCGGGAGGGCCCTACGAGCAGTACTTC.

The rearrangement joins TRBV27 to TRBJ2-1; a weak D match, TRBD1 (5 bases). Germline loops: CDR1 MNHEY, CDR2 SMNVEV (reference sequence). The CDR3 runs to 16 residues. Between the trimmed V and J ends, which lost 6 bases and 0 bases, there was a span of 15 bases. The CDR3 loop reads CASRPTVALSYNEQFF. In DNA, the CDR3 is TGTGCCAGCAGGCCGACAGTGGCACTCTCCTACAATGAGCAGTTCTTC.

This clonotype was counted between two and nine times. The chain has TRBV4-2 and TRBJ2-7, with TRBD1 matching 7 bases. J lost 3 bases, V lost 1 base, and 6 bases had no gene match. This CDR3 is 15 amino acids long. Germline CDR1 is LGHNA and CDR2 is YNFKEQ. Written as DNA, the CDR3 is TGTGCCAGCAGCCAAGGTACAGGGGCCAACTACGAGCAGTACTTC. Its translation is CASSQGTGANYEQYF.

This clonotype was counted once. This chain joins TRBV20-1 and TRBJ2-3; 10 positions agree with TRBD1. The junction had 7 bases not matched to a gene; V was cut back by 5 bases and J by 5 bases. Germline-derived CDR1 and CDR2 are DFQATT and SNEGSKA (reference sequence). The CDR3 spans 14 residues. The CDR3 DNA is TGCAGTGCTGCCCGGACAGGGGGTCTAGATACGCAGTATTTT. It is translated as CSAARTGGLDTQYF.